These T cell receptor beta chains were read from a single sample in a study of T cell responses to AZD1222 COVID-19 vaccine. TCRdb keeps only in-frame clones here, not all; method: immunoSEQ multiplex PCR. Altogether roughly 120,000 clones are present, 86% being singletons, with the ten largest covering roughly 15%. Sequences were derived from peripheral blood, sampled 28 days after the second AZD1222 dose. Receptors originate from an adult who received the AZD1222 COVID-19 vaccine. The CDR3 runs from the conserved cysteine through the conserved F or W. The D gene is left open where the match is weak.

d_call: TRBD1; j_call: TRBJ2-7; v_call: TRBV5-1; cdr3_aa: CASSPDRGNYEQYF
d_call: NA; j_call: TRBJ1-2; v_call: TRBV2; cdr3_aa: CASSEARREDYGYTF
d_call: NA; j_call: TRBJ2-3; v_call: TRBV4-3; cdr3_aa: CASSQDRMVTDTQYF
d_call: TRBD1; j_call: TRBJ1-6; v_call: TRBV7-2; cdr3_aa: CASSLRQGAESPLHF
d_call: NA; j_call: TRBJ1-1; v_call: TRBV6-4; cdr3_aa: CASSPQPGIAFF
d_call: TRBD1; j_call: TRBJ2-5; v_call: TRBV27; cdr3_aa: CASSLLPGQGQETQYF
d_call: TRBD1; j_call: TRBJ1-1; v_call: TRBV18; cdr3_aa: CASLKTGTITEAFF
d_call: TRBD1; j_call: TRBJ1-3; v_call: TRBV7-2; cdr3_aa: CASSLGTGPGNTIYF
d_call: NA; j_call: TRBJ2-3; v_call: TRBV5-4; cdr3_aa: CASSLLGRGTDTQYF
d_call: NA; j_call: TRBJ2-1; v_call: TRBV27; cdr3_aa: CASSSFDSPHEQFF
d_call: NA; j_call: TRBJ2-7; v_call: TRBV6-1; cdr3_aa: CASSEVVSGIYEQYF
d_call: NA; j_call: TRBJ1-1; v_call: TRBV5-1; cdr3_aa: CASSAGGGNTEAFF
d_call: NA; j_call: TRBJ1-2; v_call: TRBV5-5; cdr3_aa: CASSLGAARYPNYGYTF
d_call: TRBD1; j_call: TRBJ2-7; v_call: TRBV29-1; cdr3_aa: CSAGQGANEQYF
d_call: TRBD2; j_call: TRBJ2-2; v_call: TRBV4-1; cdr3_aa: CASSPGTSRNTGELFF
d_call: TRBD1; j_call: TRBJ1-2; v_call: TRBV12-3/TRBV12-4; cdr3_aa: CASTPGQNYGYTF
d_call: NA; j_call: TRBJ1-3; v_call: TRBV13; cdr3_aa: CASSFPGSSGNTIYF
d_call: NA; j_call: TRBJ2-1; v_call: TRBV18; cdr3_aa: CASSLQTTGDGNEQFF
d_call: TRBD1; j_call: TRBJ1-2; v_call: TRBV27; cdr3_aa: CASSPLGQGAFGYTF
d_call: NA; j_call: TRBJ2-5; v_call: TRBV5-1; cdr3_aa: CASSSGARGQETQYF
d_call: TRBD1; j_call: TRBJ2-1; v_call: TRBV6-5; cdr3_aa: CASSPRTGFDEQFF
d_call: TRBD1; j_call: TRBJ2-5; v_call: TRBV7-2; cdr3_aa: CASSRQGGGETQYF
d_call: TRBD1; j_call: TRBJ1-1; v_call: TRBV28; cdr3_aa: CASGLQGGTEAFF
d_call: NA; j_call: TRBJ1-2; v_call: TRBV20-1; cdr3_aa: CSASSGTLHGYTF
d_call: NA; j_call: TRBJ2-5; v_call: TRBV7-9; cdr3_aa: CASSLANQETQYF
d_call: TRBD2; j_call: TRBJ2-2; v_call: TRBV6-6; cdr3_aa: CASSDSGRAPGELFF
d_call: TRBD1; j_call: TRBJ2-7; v_call: TRBV19; cdr3_aa: CASSGGRSYEQYF
d_call: TRBD2; j_call: TRBJ2-1; v_call: TRBV19; cdr3_aa: CASSLGVSGSFYNEQFF
d_call: NA; j_call: TRBJ2-3; v_call: TRBV9; cdr3_aa: CASSVEVNTDTQYF
d_call: NA; j_call: TRBJ2-5; v_call: TRBV5-1; cdr3_aa: CASSQRGGETQYF
d_call: NA; j_call: TRBJ2-1; v_call: TRBV12-5; cdr3_aa: CASGWDRPDNEQFF
d_call: TRBD2; j_call: TRBJ2-2; v_call: TRBV7-2; cdr3_aa: CASSPPGLDGSGELFF
d_call: TRBD2; j_call: TRBJ2-3; v_call: TRBV13; cdr3_aa: CASSPLAGATDTQYF
d_call: NA; j_call: TRBJ1-6; v_call: TRBV4-3; cdr3_aa: CASSQDRGSPLHF
d_call: NA; j_call: TRBJ1-2; v_call: TRBV6-5; cdr3_aa: CASSLLEGGHGYTF
d_call: TRBD1; j_call: TRBJ2-3; v_call: TRBV7-2; cdr3_aa: CASSLAVRQGPDTQYF
d_call: NA; j_call: TRBJ1-5; v_call: TRBV18; cdr3_aa: CASSPAGQSYSNQPQHF
d_call: NA; j_call: TRBJ2-1; v_call: TRBV27; cdr3_aa: CASSPAGGPYNEQFF
d_call: TRBD2; j_call: TRBJ2-1; v_call: TRBV11-3; cdr3_aa: CASSLGGSGRDNNEQFF
d_call: TRBD1; j_call: TRBJ2-7; v_call: TRBV6-5; cdr3_aa: CASSYGTGGLYEQYF